The following is a T cell receptor beta chain sequence with its context. These data are taken from a study of blood T cell repertoires in COVID-19. Overall study: Both acute and convalescent COVID-19 samples were obtained from the United States, Italy and Spain. From T cells, B-cell-depleted T cells, or PBMCs came the material, which was cDNA or gDNA.

J gave up 2 bases and V 3 bases, and 11 bases lay outside the gene matches. The germline gives CDR1 DFQATT, CDR2 SNEGSKA (reference sequence). This CDR3 has 16 amino acids. Authors' analysis steps: Estimated nucleated cell counts came from reference gene primer amplification. Repertoires were generated with immunoSEQ multiplex PCR, while TCRdb's copy carries only in-frame clones and drops some. D and trimming come from the DNA, and the V and J calls and clone size come from that table. This table has over 200,000 clones, around 82% appearing once. This rearrangement joins TRBV20-1 to TRBJ2-5; 8 positions agree with TRBD2. Material for sequencing was peripheral blood. The sequence was obtained from a man of 80 years or more with acute or convalescent COVID-19. CDR3 protein: CSASYGPGGAQETQYF. CDR3 DNA: TGCAGTGCTAGTTATGGGCCGGGAGGGGCGCAAGAGACCCAGTACTTC.